Listed here are 24 T cell receptor beta chains from one sample, sequenced in a study of response to subunit inactivated influenza vaccine. TCRdb reanalysed the RT-PCR reads using MiXCR and keeps one entry per CDR3 protein. The table shows 650,000 to 800,000 distinct CDR3 sequences, with 14% occurring only once. This sample comprised PBMCs from blood, obtained 14 to 15 days before vaccination. These receptors originate from a man in his fifties who received an inactivated influenza vaccine.

This clonotype was detected many times. V gene TRBV7-9 combines with J gene TRBJ2-1; TRBD2 matches at 11 bases. Germline CDR1 SEHNR, CDR2 FQNEAQ (reference sequence). The J segment lost 8 bases and the V segment lost 5 bases, leaving 8 bases of the junction unmatched. This CDR3 region has 15 residues. The CDR3 DNA follows: TGTGCCAGCAGCCTGCGACTAGCGGGAAGGGATGAGCAGTTCTTC. Amino acid sequence: CASSLRLAGRDEQFF.

This clonotype appeared a few times. This chain connects TRBV4-2 to TRBJ2-3; possible D gene TRBD1, 6 bases. The length of the CDR3 is 18 residues. Germline values: CDR1 LGHNA, CDR2 YNFKEQ. V was shortened by 0 bases and J by 6 bases, with 22 bases between the two germline ends. CDR3 sequence reads: CASSQDIVGTSRGDTQYF. As DNA, the CDR3 is TGTGCCAGCAGCCAAGATATTGTCGGGACATCCCGCGGTGATACGCAGTATTTT.

This clonotype has at least ten counts. The chain carries TRBV28 and TRBJ2-5; D gene ambiguous. V was clipped by 7 bases and J by 5 bases, with 8 bases between them. The CDR3 has 11 amino acids. Germline assignment: CDR1 MDHEN and CDR2 SYDVKM. The CDR3 is CASNGLETQYF. CDR3 nucleotides: TGTGCCAGCAATGGCTTGGAGACCCAGTACTTC. Combining the CDR3 with reference TRBV28 and TRBJ2-5 gives the whole variable domain DVKVTQSSRYLVKRTGEKVFLECVQDMDHENMFWYRQDPGLGLRLIYFSYDVKMKEKGDIPEGYSVSREKKERFSLILESASTNQTSMYLCASNGLETQYFGPGTRLLVL.

J is TRBJ2-5 and V is TRBV20-1, with D perhaps TRBD2 (5 bases). With 1 base removed from V and 4 bases from J, the gap between germline ends came to 7 bases. Per germline, CDR1 DFQATT and CDR2 SNEGSKA (reference sequence). The CDR3 is 12 amino acids. For the CDR3, the DNA is TGCAGTGCTAGAGGACGGGGAGAGACCCAGTACTTC. It codes for CSARGRGETQYF.

The chain employs TRBV10-1 and TRBJ2-7; 8 bases align to TRBD1. V was clipped by 0 bases and J by 1 base; unmatched bases: 2. Germline CDR1 and CDR2: WNHNN and SYGVQD (reference sequence). This CDR3 spans 15 amino acids. The CDR3 DNA is TGCGCCAGCAGTGAGTCGAGGACAGGGTCCTACGAGCAGTACTTC. This gives the protein CASSESRTGSYEQYF.

The chain couples TRBV28 to TRBJ2-1; 11 nucleotides agree with TRBD2. V gave up 3 bases and J gave up 9 bases; unmatched junction bases: 7. Germline CDR1 reads MDHEN; CDR2 reads SYDVKM. This CDR3 is built from 15 residues. CDR3 region: CASSLLTSGMGEQFF. The CDR3 DNA sequence: TGTGCCAGCAGTTTGTTGACTAGCGGGATGGGTGAGCAGTTCTTC.

The chain combines TRBV6-2 or TRBV6-3 with TRBJ2-5; a weak D match, TRBD2 (5 bases). This CDR3 is built from 14 residues. V dropped 1 base and J dropped 5 bases, with 11 bases sitting between them. Germline assignment: CDR1 MNHEY and CDR2 SVGEGT. This CDR3 reads CASSYLRVMETQYF. The CDR3 DNA reads as TGTGCCAGCAGTTACTTGAGGGTAATGGAGACCCAGTACTTC.

The rearrangement uses TRBV6-1 and TRBJ2-4; D could derive from TRBD1 or TRBD2 (5 bases each). The CDR3 runs to 14 residues. The V end was cut by 8 bases, the J end by 1 base, with 12 bases between. Germline V gives CDR1 MNHNS, CDR2 SASEGT. CDR3 region: CASAQEGAKNIQYF. The CDR3, as DNA: TGTGCCAGCGCGCAAGAGGGGGCCAAAAACATTCAGTACTTC.

J is TRBJ2-4 and V is TRBV5-1; D remains unclear. The CDR3 sequence is 14 residues long. CDR1 and CDR2 from the germline V gene are SGHRS and YFSETQ. Between the trimmed V and J ends, which lost 1 base and 6 bases, there was a span of 11 bases. The CDR3 loop is CASSLSSVRNIQYF. CDR3 bases: TGCGCCAGCAGCTTGAGTTCGGTGAGAAACATTCAGTACTTC. The full variable domain, with the rest looked up from reference TRBV5-1 and TRBJ2-4, is KAGVTQTPRYLIKTRGQQVTLSCSPISGHRSVSWYQQTPGQGLQFLFEYFSETQRNKGNFPGRFSGRQFSNSRSEMNVSTLELGDSALYLCASSLSSVRNIQYFGAGTRLSVL.

The V and J genes are TRBV20-1 and TRBJ2-5; D possibly corresponds to TRBD2 (6 bases). The CDR3 is 13 amino acids. The V end lost 3 bases, the J end lost 7 bases, and 15 bases lay between the germline ends. The V gene's germline CDR1 is DFQATT and CDR2 SNEGSKA (reference sequence). CDR3 nucleotides: TGCAGTGCTAGTTCAACCGGAGCGGGGACCCAGTACTTC. Its translation: CSASSTGAGTQYF.

The rearrangement uses TRBV7-2 and TRBJ2-3; D is ambiguous. The CDR3 extends over 15 amino acids. V dropped 5 bases and J dropped 6 bases, with 18 bases sitting between them. The germline CDR1 and CDR2 sequences are SGHTA and FQGNSA. CDR3 bases: TGTGCCAGCAGCCGTCTGGGCGGTCGTAGGGATACGCAGTATTTT. Translating gives CASSRLGGRRDTQYF.

This clonotype has a handful of counts. The chain uses TRBV30 and TRBJ2-7, with D uncertain. V was pared by 6 bases and J by 0 bases, with 15 bases between. Germline loops: CDR1 GTSNPN, CDR2 SVGIG (reference sequence). CDR3 length: 14 amino acids. CDR3 region: CACMWLGRSYEQYF. CDR3 DNA sequence: TGTGCCTGTATGTGGTTGGGCCGCTCCTACGAGCAGTACTTC.

The V gene is TRBV4-3, the J gene TRBJ1-6; TRBD1 might be the D (5 bases). The CDR3 sequence is 16 residues long. Germline V gives CDR1 LGHNA, CDR2 YSLEER. Deletions cut 0 bases from V and 6 bases from J, with 12 bases between. The CDR3 coding sequence is TGCGCCAGCAGCCAAGATGGGGACGGTTCTAATTCACCCCTCCACTTT. Protein product: CASSQDGDGSNSPLHF.

This clonotype was observed a handful of times. The chain joins TRBV7-2 to TRBJ2-5; D not certain. In germline, CDR1 is SGHTA, CDR2 FQGNSA. Trimming removed 4 bases from V and 1 base from J, with 4 bases in between. This CDR3 spans 12 amino acids. The CDR3 DNA reads as TGTGCCAGCAGCTGGGGCCAAGAGACCCAGTACTTC. Translating it yields CASSWGQETQYF.

The rearrangement links TRBV7-2 to TRBJ2-5; 7 bases map to TRBD1. The V gene's germline CDR1 is SGHTA and CDR2 FQGNSA. Trimming took 2 bases from V and 5 from J; bases not matched to a gene: 8. The CDR3 has 15 residues. In nucleotides, the CDR3 is TGTGCCAGCAGCTTACAGGCAGGGGGTGGGGAGACCCAGTACTTC. This gives the protein CASSLQAGGGETQYF.

This clonotype was observed at least ten times. In nucleotides, the CDR3 is TGCGCCAGCAGCCAAGATAGGTATACGCAGTATTTT. Protein sequence: CASSQDRYTQYF. The chain joins TRBV4-3 to TRBJ2-3; no definite D call. The V end was cut by 0 bases, the J end by 7 bases, with 5 bases between. Germline V gene sequence: CDR1 LGHNA, CDR2 YSLEER. The CDR3 has 12 residues.

The chain has TRBV20-1 and TRBJ2-5, with D maybe TRBD2 (6 bases). This CDR3 comprises 14 residues. Germline V gives CDR1 DFQATT, CDR2 SNEGSKA (reference sequence). V dropped 1 base and J dropped 3 bases, with 12 bases sitting between them. The CDR3 DNA sequence: TGCAGTGCTAGAGGTGGGGCTAGCGAAGAGACCCAGTACTTC. Its protein product is CSARGGASEETQYF.

The chain uses TRBV27 and TRBJ2-7; D remains ambiguous. The V and J ends lost 5 bases and 0 bases respectively, with 14 bases between them. The V gene's germline CDR1 is MNHEY and CDR2 SMNVEV (reference sequence). The CDR3 runs to 15 residues. DNA of the CDR3: TGTGCCAGCAGTGGGTTAAGAGGTCCCTCCTACGAGCAGTACTTC. It encodes CASSGLRGPSYEQYF.

The chain carries TRBV10-3 and TRBJ2-7; 10 bases agree with TRBD1. V trimming: 4 bases; J trimming: 3 bases; junction bases outside the gene matches: 3. The CDR3 covers 14 residues. CDR1 and CDR2 (germline): ENHRY, SYGVKD. CDR3 in DNA: TGTGCCATCAGTGGAGGACAGGGGGGCTACGAGCAGTACTTC. Translation: CAISGGQGGYEQYF.

V gene TRBV14 combines with J gene TRBJ2-1; 8 nucleotides agree with TRBD2. V shed 1 base, J shed 7 bases, and the junction held 9 bases outside the gene matches. Germline V gene sequence: CDR1 SGHDN, CDR2 FVKESK. This CDR3 has 16 amino acids. This CDR3 reads CASSQVYGGAKNEQFF. CDR3 in DNA: TGTGCCAGCAGCCAAGTTTACGGGGGGGCCAAGAATGAGCAGTTCTTC.

The chain recombines TRBV7-9 with TRBJ2-7; a possible D gene is TRBD2 (5 bases). Trimming shortened V by 5 bases and J by 3 bases, and 14 bases separated the two germline ends. CDR1 SEHNR and CDR2 FQNEAQ come from the germline V gene (reference sequence). CDR3 length: 14 amino acids. CDR3 loop: CASSLPGEGYEQYF. The CDR3 DNA sequence: TGTGCCAGCAGCCTCCCCGGTGAGGGCTACGAGCAGTACTTC.

This clonotype was detected only a few times. The CDR3 is CAISEHWGDTQYF. In DNA, the CDR3 is TGTGCCATCAGTGAGCATTGGGGGGATACGCAGTATTTT. The chain joins TRBV10-3 to TRBJ2-3; the D gene could be TRBD1 or TRBD2 (5 bases each). The CDR3 sequence is 13 residues long. With 2 bases removed from V and 6 bases from J, the gap between germline ends came to 9 bases. From germline, CDR1 is ENHRY and CDR2 SYGVKD.

This clonotype was observed a few times. The rearrangement uses TRBV12-3 or TRBV12-4 and TRBJ1-2, with TRBD1 as a possible D gene (5 bases). The germline V and J ends were trimmed by 8 bases and 6 bases, with 16 bases remaining between them. The CDR3 loop spans 13 amino acids. This chain's CDR3 is CASYRPGGHGYTF. The DNA for the CDR3 is TGTGCCAGCTATAGACCCGGGGGACATGGCTACACCTTC.

The sample holds a few counts of this clonotype. V gene TRBV6-2 or TRBV6-3 combines with J gene TRBJ2-2; D is unresolved. Trimming shortened V by 6 bases and J by 6 bases, and 17 bases separated the two germline ends. Germline CDR1 is MNHEY and CDR2 is SVGEGT. The CDR3 runs 15 residues. The CDR3 spells CASRTPGQNAGELFF. DNA for the CDR3: TGTGCCAGCAGAACCCCGGGTCAGAATGCCGGGGAGCTGTTTTTT.